This T cell receptor (beta chain) was profiled in a study of cytomegalovirus exposure and HLA in healthy donors. V was trimmed by 5 bases and J by 4 bases, leaving 17 bases between them. The germline V gene has CDR1 SGHAT and CDR2 FQNNGV. The CDR3 contains 15 residues. Broader study findings: In all likelihood, a cluster of highly shared sequence variants was a sequencing artifact.

The PCR contained 60 Vbeta and 13 Jbeta primers. The data were produced by immunoSEQ multiplex PCR, yet TCRdb's version contains in-frame clones alone and is incomplete. There are some 170,000 clones in the sample; roughly 79% occur only once, and 4.9% lies in the top ten. For this clone: Its antigen remains unknown.

The TCR was taken from a woman younger than 30 in good health and CMV-seropositive. Sequencing was carried out using PBMCs. V is TRBV11-2 and J is TRBJ1-1; a possible D gene is TRBD1 (6 bases). This CDR3 is CASSRTDLGGTEAFF. For the CDR3, the DNA is TGTGCCAGCAGCCGGACAGACTTAGGGGGCACTGAAGCTTTCTTT.